Listed below are T cell receptor beta chains from one sample, sequenced in a study of OX40 agonist ivuxolimab in advanced cancers. Repertoires were generated with immunoSEQ multiplex PCR, while TCRdb's copy carries only in-frame clones and drops some. The profile shows tens of thousands of clones, roughly 86% of them singletons. The sequenced sample was CD4+ or CD8+ T cells sorted from blood, obtained in a trial of the OX40 agonist ivuxolimab. The receptors were sampled from an adult with an advanced solid tumor such as melanoma, head and neck, liver or kidney cancer. Both conserved end residues are part of each CDR3. The D gene is left open where the match is weak. Size is omitted from some rows. Given values are once, few, many or a class for expanded clones.

V: TRBV5-6
D: .
size: .
J: TRBJ1-2
CDR3: CASKGPRDYGYTF
DNA: TGTGCCAGCAAGGGCCCTAGGGACTATGGCTACACCTTC

V: TRBV6-5
D: TRBD2
size: .
J: TRBJ2-7
CDR3: CASSRRLAGDHEQYF
DNA: TGTGCCAGCAGCCGTCGACTAGCGGGGGACCACGAGCAGTACTTC

V: TRBV11-2
D: .
size: .
J: TRBJ2-1
CDR3: CASSLVTGNNEQFF
DNA: TGTGCCAGCAGCTTAGTCACGGGAAACAATGAGCAGTTCTTC

V: TRBV4-1
D: TRBD2
size: once
J: TRBJ2-3
CDR3: CASSPQRGGQTDTQYF
DNA: TGCGCCAGCAGCCCCCAGCGGGGGGGCCAGACAGATACGCAGTATTTT

V: TRBV7-9
D: .
size: .
J: TRBJ2-1
CDR3: CASSLAPRGTYNEQFF
DNA: TGTGCCAGCAGCTTAGCCCCCCGAGGCACCTACAATGAGCAGTTCTTC

V: TRBV19
D: TRBD1
size: medium-sized
J: TRBJ2-1
CDR3: CASSATGGLSSYNEQFF
DNA: TGTGCCAGTAGTGCAACAGGGGGGCTTAGCTCCTACAATGAGCAGTTCTTC

V: TRBV10-2
D: .
size: .
J: TRBJ2-3
CDR3: CASSAHPDTQYF
DNA: TGCGCCAGCAGTGCCCATCCAGATACGCAGTATTTT

V: TRBV4-2
D: TRBD2
size: .
J: TRBJ2-3
CDR3: CASSQESYGLAGFTDTQYF
DNA: TGTGCCAGCAGCCAAGAAAGTTATGGACTAGCGGGGTTTACAGATACGCAGTATTTT

V: TRBV7-6
D: .
size: .
J: TRBJ2-3
CDR3: CASSLGGTSTDTQYF
DNA: TGTGCCAGCAGCTTAGGAGGGACTTCCACAGATACGCAGTATTTT

V: TRBV12-5
D: TRBD1
size: .
J: TRBJ2-7
CDR3: CASGSSTGAPYEQYF
DNA: TGTGCTAGTGGTTCCTCCACAGGGGCCCCATACGAGCAGTACTTC

V: TRBV5-6
D: TRBD2
size: .
J: TRBJ2-3
CDR3: CASSIRTSGNTDTQYF
DNA: TGTGCCAGCAGCATCCGGACTAGCGGGAACACAGATACGCAGTATTTT

V: TRBV5-5
D: .
size: .
J: TRBJ1-5
CDR3: CASSLVRAGFNQPQHF
DNA: TGTGCCAGCAGCTTGGTCAGGGCGGGGTTCAATCAGCCCCAGCATTTT

V: TRBV14
D: .
size: few
J: TRBJ1-2
CDR3: CASSKLEGLGYTF
DNA: TGTGCCAGCAGCAAACTCGAGGGGCTTGGCTACACCTTC

V: TRBV5-1
D: TRBD1
size: .
J: TRBJ2-7
CDR3: CASSRTGGHEQYF
DNA: TGCGCCAGCAGCAGGACAGGGGGCCACGAGCAGTACTTC

V: TRBV4-1
D: .
size: .
J: TRBJ1-2
CDR3: CASSQDGNYWGYTF
DNA: TGCGCCAGCAGCCAAGATGGAAACTACTGGGGCTACACCTTC

V: TRBV6-4
D: .
size: once
J: TRBJ2-4
CDR3: CASSEQAENIQYF
DNA: TGTGCCAGCAGTGAACAGGCTGAAAACATTCAGTACTTC

V: TRBV6-1
D: .
size: .
J: TRBJ1-6
CDR3: CASSADRASPLHF
DNA: TGTGCCAGCAGTGCAGACAGAGCATCACCCCTCCACTTT

V: TRBV7-6
D: .
size: .
J: TRBJ1-5
CDR3: CASSLSGPNQPQHF
DNA: TGTGCCAGCAGCTTATCAGGGCCTAATCAGCCCCAGCATTTT

V: TRBV5-1
D: TRBD1
size: .
J: TRBJ2-1
CDR3: CASSSAPGTGIYNEQFF
DNA: TGCGCCAGCAGCTCGGCTCCCGGGACAGGTATCTACAATGAGCAGTTCTTC

V: TRBV4-1
D: TRBD2
size: .
J: TRBJ2-1
CDR3: CASSQVTSGAGSSYNEQFF
DNA: TGCGCCAGCAGCCAAGTGACTAGCGGGGCCGGAAGCTCCTACAATGAGCAGTTCTTC

V: TRBV7-8
D: .
size: .
J: TRBJ2-3
CDR3: CASSSLGRGRAGTQYF
DNA: TGTGCCAGCAGCTCCCTGGGACGGGGGCGAGCAGGTACGCAGTATTTT

V: TRBV29-1
D: .
size: .
J: TRBJ1-1
CDR3: CSSFRVTEAFF
DNA: TGCAGTTCCTTTAGGGTGACTGAAGCTTTCTTT

V: TRBV5-1
D: TRBD1
size: .
J: TRBJ2-7
CDR3: CASSPWTGDHEQYF
DNA: TGCGCCAGCAGCCCTTGGACAGGGGACCACGAGCAGTACTTC

V: TRBV7-9
D: TRBD1
size: few
J: TRBJ2-5
CDR3: CASSLGDRVRETQYF
DNA: TGTGCCAGCAGCTTAGGGGACAGGGTACGGGAGACCCAGTACTTC

V: TRBV7-9
D: .
size: few
J: TRBJ1-3
CDR3: CASSSTVASGNTIYF
DNA: TGTGCCAGCAGCTCGACAGTTGCCTCTGGAAACACCATATATTTT

V: TRBV2
D: TRBD1
size: .
J: TRBJ1-6
CDR3: CASSARGRGGNSPLHF
DNA: TGTGCCAGCAGTGCTAGGGGGCGCGGGGGAAATTCACCCCTCCACTTT

V: TRBV27
D: TRBD1
size: .
J: TRBJ1-1
CDR3: CASSPHRGRKGYTEAFF
DNA: TGTGCCAGCAGCCCACACAGGGGGCGCAAAGGGTACACTGAAGCTTTCTTT

V: TRBV6-5
D: .
size: .
J: TRBJ2-7
CDR3: CASTALGTYEQYF
DNA: TGTGCCAGCACTGCGCTTGGAACCTACGAGCAGTACTTC

V: TRBV7-2
D: .
size: .
J: TRBJ1-5
CDR3: CASSLRGDQPQHF
DNA: TGTGCCAGCAGCTTGAGGGGTGATCAGCCCCAGCATTTT

V: TRBV7-9
D: .
size: once
J: TRBJ1-1
CDR3: CASSLTVAGTEAFF
DNA: TGTGCCAGCAGCTTAACAGTGGCGGGCACTGAAGCTTTCTTT

V: TRBV7-9
D: .
size: .
J: TRBJ2-5
CDR3: CASSLGVRPGTQETQYF
DNA: TGTGCCAGCAGCTTAGGGGTTAGACCTGGAACCCAAGAGACCCAGTACTTC

V: TRBV6-1
D: .
size: .
J: TRBJ2-2
CDR3: CASSERAGAGELFF
DNA: TGTGCCAGCAGTGAACGGGCTGGGGCCGGGGAGCTGTTTTTT

V: TRBV9
D: TRBD2
size: .
J: TRBJ2-3
CDR3: CASSVGGLAGGTDTQYF
DNA: TGTGCCAGCAGCGTAGGGGGACTAGCGGGCGGCACAGATACGCAGTATTTT

V: TRBV5-5
D: .
size: .
J: TRBJ2-2
CDR3: CASSLGAGTGELFF
DNA: TGTGCCAGCAGCTTGGGGGCGGGCACCGGGGAGCTGTTTTTT

V: TRBV29-1
D: TRBD1
size: few
J: TRBJ1-1
CDR3: CSVRNRGRNTEAFF
DNA: TGCAGCGTTCGTAACAGGGGAAGGAACACTGAAGCTTTCTTT

V: TRBV14
D: TRBD2
size: .
J: TRBJ2-1
CDR3: CASSQDWGLPYNEQFF
DNA: TGTGCCAGCAGCCAAGATTGGGGACTACCTTACAATGAGCAGTTCTTC

V: TRBV19
D: .
size: .
J: TRBJ1-4
CDR3: CASSRRDGNEKLFF
DNA: TGTGCCAGTAGTCGCCGGGACGGGAATGAAAAACTGTTTTTT